The rows below give T cell receptor beta chains drawn from one sample of a study of memory CD4+ T cells and cytomegalovirus serostatus. The repertoire was sequenced with immunoSEQ multiplex PCR; TCRdb's copy has only in-frame clones and lacks some. This sample yields some 41,000 clones, of which 70% to 80% are seen a single time; 0.79% belongs to the top ten. Specimen: memory CD4+ T cells from blood. These receptors all come from an adult in good health and CMV-seronegative. The CDR3 runs from the conserved cysteine through the conserved F or W. D genes are given only for firm matches. Only part of the rows carry a size: once, few, many, or a class if the clone is expanded.

abundance,len,d_gene,v_gene,j_gene,CDR3aa,CDR3nt
NA,14,TRBD2,TRBV2,TRBJ2-2,CASSAGLNTGELFF,TGTGCCAGCAGTGCGGGACTAAACACCGGGGAGCTGTTTTTT
NA,14,NA,TRBV30,TRBJ2-3,CAWSTVAVTDTQYF,TGTGCCTGGAGTACGGTAGCGGTCACAGATACGCAGTATTTT
NA,16,NA,TRBV5-1,TRBJ2-1,CASSLTISGTAGEQFF,TGCGCCAGCAGCCTAACAATATCTGGGACGGCTGGTGAGCAGTTCTTC
NA,13,NA,TRBV5-6,TRBJ1-4,CASSFEGEEKLFF,TGTGCCAGCAGCTTCGAGGGAGAGGAAAAACTGTTTTTT
NA,16,NA,TRBV4-1,TRBJ1-2,CASSLITTGLLYGYTF,TGCGCCAGCAGCTTAATAACTACAGGACTTCTCTATGGCTACACCTTC
NA,15,NA,TRBV5-4,TRBJ1-4,CASSAYQGGGEKLFF,TGTGCCAGCAGCGCGTATCAAGGCGGTGGAGAAAAACTGTTTTTT
NA,15,NA,TRBV5-6,TRBJ2-3,CASSLSSSLSDTQYF,TGTGCCAGCAGCTTGTCTAGCTCATTGTCAGATACGCAGTATTTT
NA,16,NA,TRBV10-3,TRBJ2-6,CAISDGPKRGANVLTF,TGTGCCATCAGTGATGGACCCAAAAGGGGGGCCAACGTCCTGACTTTC
few,14,TRBD1,TRBV6-5,TRBJ1-5,CASSKQGSNQPQHF,TGTGCCAGCAGCAAACAGGGGAGCAATCAGCCCCAGCATTTT
NA,17,NA,TRBV7-9,TRBJ2-7,CASSLSVGTRRTYEQYF,TGTGCCAGCAGCTTATCGGTCGGGACACGGAGAACCTACGAGCAGTACTTC
NA,20,TRBD2,TRBV7-8,TRBJ2-1,CASSLAKLVSGGSSYNEQFF,TGTGCCAGCAGCTTAGCGAAGCTAGTGAGCGGGGGGAGCTCCTACAATGAGCAGTTCTTC
NA,14,NA,TRBV5-4,TRBJ1-4,CASSLGGTNEKLFF,TGTGCCAGCAGCTTAGGAGGGACTAATGAAAAACTGTTTTTT
NA,16,NA,TRBV7-7,TRBJ2-2,CASSASPGEYTGELFF,TGTGCCAGCAGCGCTTCTCCAGGGGAATACACCGGGGAGCTGTTTTTT
NA,14,NA,TRBV5-3,TRBJ2-1,CASSLVARDNEQFF,TGTGCCAGCAGCTTGGTGGCCAGGGACAATGAGCAGTTCTTC
NA,15,TRBD2,TRBV5-1,TRBJ2-7,CASSLMPSGGNEQYF,TGCGCCAGCAGCTTGATGCCTAGCGGGGGTAACGAGCAGTACTTC
few,13,NA,TRBV7-9,TRBJ1-1,CASSKRVDTEAFF,TGTGCCAGCAGCAAAAGGGTAGACACTGAAGCTTTCTTT
few,13,NA,TRBV5-1,TRBJ1-2,CASSLGAAYGYTF,TGCGCCAGCAGCTTGGGGGCGGCTTATGGCTACACCTTC
medium-sized,16,NA,TRBV4-2,TRBJ2-7,CASSQTISGLTYEQYF,TGTGCCAGCAGCCAAACGATCTCGGGATTAACCTACGAGCAGTACTTC
once,16,NA,TRBV10-3,TRBJ2-7,CAISESTGGVVNEQYF,TGTGCCATCAGTGAGTCGACCGGGGGCGTTGTCAACGAGCAGTACTTC
NA,15,TRBD1,TRBV6-1,TRBJ1-1,CASSTQTGGGTEAFF,TGTGCCAGCAGTACCCAGACAGGGGGTGGCACTGAAGCTTTCTTT
NA,13,NA,TRBV6-1,TRBJ1-3,CATLGLSGNTIYF,TGTGCCACCCTGGGGTTGTCTGGAAACACCATATATTTT
NA,12,NA,TRBV10-3,TRBJ1-1,CAISRVRTEAFF,TGTGCCATCAGCAGGGTAAGGACTGAAGCTTTCTTT
NA,16,NA,TRBV7-2,TRBJ2-6,CASSLGPGAGANVLTF,TGTGCCAGCAGCTTAGGTCCAGGGGCTGGGGCCAACGTCCTGACTTTC
NA,14,NA,TRBV6-5,TRBJ2-7,CASSKPGLGAEQYF,TGTGCCAGCAGTAAGCCGGGACTGGGGGCCGAGCAGTACTTC
NA,14,NA,TRBV6-1,TRBJ1-6,CASSVLEADSPLHF,TGTGCCAGCAGTGTTTTGGAGGCTGATTCACCCCTCCACTTT
NA,13,NA,TRBV6-5,TRBJ1-3,CASRKDRSNTIYF,TGTGCCAGCAGAAAAGACAGGTCTAACACCATATATTTT
NA,15,NA,TRBV18,TRBJ1-1,CASSHRGERNTEAFF,TGTGCCAGCTCACATCGGGGGGAGAGGAACACTGAAGCTTTCTTT
NA,16,NA,TRBV10-3,TRBJ1-1,CAISVSEQGVNTEAFF,TGTGCCATCAGTGTTTCGGAACAGGGAGTCAACACTGAAGCTTTCTTT
NA,11,NA,TRBV5-5,TRBJ1-2,CASSLNYGYTF,TGTGCCAGCAGCCTTAACTATGGCTACACCTTC
NA,18,NA,TRBV12-5,TRBJ1-6,CASGLSWGGEGTNSPLHF,TGTGCTAGTGGTTTGTCCTGGGGCGGGGAAGGTACTAATTCACCCCTCCACTTT
NA,16,NA,TRBV10-3,TRBJ1-5,CAIKDPNRGDDQPQHF,TGTGCCATAAAGGATCCTAATCGGGGAGACGATCAGCCCCAGCATTTT
NA,15,NA,TRBV30,TRBJ1-5,CAWSVKGLFNQPQHF,TGTGCCTGGAGTGTTAAGGGACTCTTCAATCAGCCCCAGCATTTT
NA,15,TRBD2,TRBV7-3,TRBJ2-3,CASSRGVAETDTQYF,TGTGCCAGCAGCCGGGGGGTAGCGGAAACAGATACGCAGTATTTT
NA,15,TRBD2,TRBV28,TRBJ2-1,CASSPGTSGAHEQFF,TGTGCCAGCAGTCCCGGGACTAGCGGGGCCCATGAGCAGTTCTTC
NA,16,NA,TRBV10-3,TRBJ1-1,CAISESTIRTNTEAFF,TGTGCCATCAGTGAGTCGACCATAAGGACGAACACTGAAGCTTTCTTT
NA,12,NA,TRBV2,TRBJ2-7,CATKAGPSEQYF,TGTGCCACCAAGGCCGGCCCGTCCGAGCAGTACTTC
NA,18,TRBD2,TRBV4-2,TRBJ2-3,CASSQESSGGAEGDTQYF,TGTGCCAGCAGCCAAGAGTCAAGCGGGGGGGCCGAGGGAGATACGCAGTATTTT
NA,16,TRBD1,TRBV19,TRBJ1-2,CASTAKAGDRVLSYTF,TGTGCCAGTACCGCAAAGGCTGGGGACAGGGTTTTAAGCTACACCTTC
NA,14,NA,TRBV19,TRBJ2-3,CASSIGGFADTQYF,TGTGCCAGTAGTATTGGAGGGTTCGCAGATACGCAGTATTTT
NA,12,NA,TRBV5-6,TRBJ1-1,CASSGPRTSAFF,TGTGCCAGCAGCGGACCCCGGACATCTGCTTTCTTT
NA,15,NA,TRBV11-2,TRBJ2-2,CASRVGRANTGELFF,TGTGCCAGCAGGGTGGGACGGGCGAACACCGGGGAGCTGTTTTTT
NA,16,TRBD1,TRBV7-9,TRBJ2-1,CASSYVWGQGYNEQFF,TGTGCCAGCAGCTACGTCTGGGGACAGGGCTACAATGAGCAGTTCTTC
NA,15,TRBD1,TRBV25-1,TRBJ1-1,CASRDPGQPNTEAFF,TGTGCCAGCAGGGACCCGGGACAGCCGAACACTGAAGCTTTCTTT
NA,16,NA,TRBV28,TRBJ1-6,CASSFSRPGRNSPLHF,TGTGCCAGCAGTTTTTCTCGGCCGGGTCGAAATTCACCCCTCCACTTT
NA,17,NA,TRBV4-2,TRBJ2-6,CASSQDLLLTGANVLTF,TGTGCCAGCAGCCAAGATTTACTCCTAACTGGGGCCAACGTCCTGACTTTC
NA,11,NA,TRBV5-1,TRBJ2-3,CASRGGDTQYF,TGCGCCAGCAGAGGGGGTGATACGCAGTATTTT
NA,13,NA,TRBV30,TRBJ1-2,CAWSVGGGVGYTF,TGTGCCTGGAGTGTAGGGGGGGGAGTTGGCTACACCTTC